This T cell receptor (beta chain) is drawn from a study of blood T cell repertoires in COVID-19 (dated by TCRdb to 2020 to 2022). Study-level background: Samples from collaborators originated in the United States, Italy and Spain and spanned both the acute and convalescent phases of COVID-19. The prospective study material was composed of cDNA or gDNA derived from T cells, B-cell-depleted T cells, or PBMCs. The dataset comprised deeply sampled blood TCRbeta repertoires from subjects exposed to, actively infected with, or recovered from COVID-19. The repertoires were made available in a free public database intended to serve as a resource for research on the immune response to SARS-CoV-2. Samples came from the ongoing ImmuneRACE study (first 160 participants) plus 1,254 subjects from 6 global collaborators. A de-identified subject ID, COVID-19 status, age in years and sex were almost always included in the sample metadata. Where available, HLA class I and class II types were taken from metadata supplied by the sample provider and were not determined by assay-based typing. Here is what the overall study found, with its caveats: How much clinical and demographic metadata was included differed by source and by participant, and the metadata was provided uncurated.

This clone was recorded once. The specificity of this receptor is unknown. One base away there is no much larger clone; base qualities are not given. The collaborating institutions used their own protocols to collect whole blood in K2EDTA tubes. For TCRbeta analysis, collaborators shipped samples in one of three forms: frozen whole blood, isolated PBMCs, or DNA extracted from either of those sample types. The CDR3 spans 16 residues, from the cysteine through the phenylalanine. Here the CDR3 DNA is all that survives: 48 bases in frame from base 1. V is reduced by 0 bases and J by 4 bases, leaving a spacing of 13 bases between them. The germline V gene (reference sequence) provides CDR1 LGHDT and CDR2 YNNKEL. The immunoSEQ Assay, a bias-controlled multiplex PCR, was used to amplify TCRbeta CDR3 regions from genomic DNA. The original methods were these. The number of nucleated cells in each sample was estimated from the amplification of reference gene primers within the assay. To quantify the absolute abundance of each unique TCRbeta CDR3 rearrangement, sequence reads were collapsed and filtered. Productive Simpson clonality was computed per sample as the square root of Simpson's diversity index over productive rearrangements. TCRdb provides this immuneACCESS table in a form limited to in-frame rearrangements. Some clones are lacking; in checked studies, under half of them reflect an unresolved V gene, and why the rest are absent is not known. The DNA was the basis for D and trimming; V, J and clone size are from that table. The table for this sample lists some 90,000 clones; around 88% of them were counted only once. The ten largest account for 1% to 1.5% of the sample.

This TCR came from an older man with active or convalescent COVID-19. The specimen sequenced was peripheral blood. In this chain, TRBV3-1 (or the pseudogene TRBV3-2) is recombined with TRBJ2-1, and TRBD2 may be the D gene, going by 6 matching bases. The nucleotide sequence is given as TGTGCCAGCAGCCAAGATGTCGGGAGACTTTACAATGAGCAGTTCTTC. The resulting protein is CASSQDVGRLYNEQFF.